Reported below is one T cell receptor beta chain. This CDR3 is 17 amino acids long. Per the germline V gene, CDR1 is MGHRA and CDR2 is YSYEKL. V dropped 4 bases and J dropped 0 bases, with 13 bases sitting between them. These data come from a study of neoadjuvant anti-PD-1 for oral cavity cancer. Method: immunoSEQ multiplex PCR; TCRdb's copy keeps in-frame clones and lacks some. The sample records roughly 14,000 clones, 66% being singletons. The sequence came from a person aged 40 to 85 with oral cavity squamous cell carcinoma. The sequences come from PBMCs, collected before nivolumab (anti-PD-1) treatment. The chain employs TRBV4-1 and TRBJ2-6; maybe TRBD2 (5 bases). The CDR3 nucleotides read TGCGCCAGCAGCCTGGGAGAAGGATTCTCTGGGGCCAACGTCCTGACTTTC. Protein: CASSLGEGFSGANVLTF.